Below, 25 T cell receptor beta chains from the same sample are listed, as sequenced in a study of response to subunit inactivated influenza vaccine. TCRdb reprocessed the RT-PCR reads via MiXCR and lists one record per CDR3 protein. The table shows 500,000 to 600,000 distinct CDR3 sequences, with around 13% occurring only once. Sequenced here: PBMCs from blood, sampled more than 35 days after vaccination. Source of these receptors: a man over 45 who received an inactivated influenza vaccine.

This clonotype was recorded a few times. V usage is TRBV20-1 and J usage is TRBJ1-1; no clear D gene. Germline V gene lookup returns CDR1 DFQATT and CDR2 SNEGSKA (reference sequence). The CDR3 covers 14 residues. Trimming took off 0 bases at V and 6 bases at J, with 14 bases between the two ends. The chain's CDR3 is CSAREIGVSPEAFF. The CDR3 DNA is TGCAGTGCTAGAGAGATTGGTGTCAGCCCTGAAGCTTTCTTT.

This rearrangement joins TRBV28 to TRBJ2-1; 12 bases match TRBD2. Losses at the gene ends were 7 bases for V and 6 bases for J; bases not matched to a gene: 7. The CDR3 is made up of 15 amino acids. Germline-derived CDR1 and CDR2 are MDHEN and SYDVKM. CDR3 protein: CASKPGLAGFNEQFF. DNA of the CDR3: TGTGCCAGCAAACCAGGACTAGCGGGATTCAATGAGCAGTTCTTC.

CDR3 in amino acids: CASSMPGGRSYEQFF. The DNA of the CDR3 is TGTGCCAGCTCTATGCCGGGGGGCAGAAGCTATGAGCAGTTCTTC. This chain links TRBV6-1 with TRBJ2-1; D is perhaps TRBD2 (7 bases). This CDR3 comprises 15 residues. V was clipped by 8 bases and J by 8 bases, with 22 bases between them. The germline CDR1 and CDR2 sequences are MNHNS and SASEGT.

This clonotype has a handful of counts. The chain is built from TRBV7-9 and TRBJ2-5, with TRBD2 matching over 10 bases. Germline trimming cut 5 bases from V and 4 bases from J; bases unmatched to any gene: 10. This CDR3 spans 16 amino acids. Germline-derived CDR1 and CDR2 are SEHNR and FQNEAQ (reference sequence). The CDR3 DNA reads as TGTGCCAGCAGCGCTCGCGGGCTAGCGGGAGCAGAGACCCAGTACTTC. It codes for CASSARGLAGAETQYF.

This clonotype showed up many times. The CDR3 loop is CSACTQGSEQYF. As DNA, the CDR3 is TGCAGCGCCTGTACCCAGGGGTCCGAGCAGTACTTC. This rearrangement joins TRBV29-1 to TRBJ2-7, with a possible D match to TRBD1 (6 bases). CDR1 is SQVTM and CDR2 is ANQGSEA in the germline V gene. Trimming took off 7 bases at V and 6 bases at J, with 16 bases between the two ends. The CDR3 runs to 12 residues.

The V gene is TRBV5-1, the J gene TRBJ2-2; 9 bases are shared with TRBD2. V lost 5 bases and J lost 6; bases outside the gene matches: 5. CDR1 and CDR2 from the germline V gene are SGHRS and YFSETQ. This CDR3 has 14 amino acids. CDR3 DNA sequence: TGCGCCAGCAGGGCTAGCGGGATCTCCGGGGAGCTGTTTTTT. Protein product: CASRASGISGELFF. Looking up the rest from reference TRBV5-1 and TRBJ2-2 gives the full variable domain: KAGVTQTPRYLIKTRGQQVTLSCSPISGHRSVSWYQQTPGQGLQFLFEYFSETQRNKGNFPGRFSGRQFSNSRSEMNVSTLELGDSALYLCASRASGISGELFFGEGSRLTVL.

This clonotype has only a few counts. This chain connects TRBV30 to TRBJ2-7; 9 positions agree with TRBD2. This CDR3 region has 15 residues. Germline V gives CDR1 GTSNPN, CDR2 SVGIG (reference sequence). V was clipped by 8 bases and J by 5 bases; unmatched bases: 16. CDR3 DNA sequence: TGTGCCCTCAGCTTAGCGGGGGCCCGTACAGACGAGCAGTACTTC. Amino acid sequence: CALSLAGARTDEQYF.

The sample holds a few counts of this clonotype. The J gene is TRBJ1-2, the V gene TRBV10-2, with 8 positions matching TRBD1. The CDR3 extends over 14 amino acids. Germline V gene data show CDR1 as WSHSY and CDR2 as SAAADI. After removal of 4 bases from V and 2 bases from J, the junction contained 3 bases not matched to a gene. Written as DNA, the CDR3 is TGCGCCAGCAGTGGACAGGGGTGGAACTATGGCTACACCTTC. Its protein is CASSGQGWNYGYTF.

CDR3: CASVTGRYNEQFF. DNA of the CDR3: TGTGCCAGCGTCACAGGGAGGTACAATGAGCAGTTCTTC. The V gene is TRBV7-9, the J gene TRBJ2-1; D is perhaps TRBD1 or TRBD2 (6 bases each). V lost 8 bases, J lost 4 bases, and 12 bases lay in between. The CDR3 covers 13 residues. The V gene's germline CDR1 is SEHNR and CDR2 FQNEAQ (reference sequence).

This clonotype occurred many times. The chain is built from TRBV29-1 and TRBJ2-3; TRBD2 is a possible D gene (7 bases). V was cut by 4 bases and J by 0 bases, with 11 bases left in between. CDR3 size: 14 residues. CDR1 is SQVTM, CDR2 ANQGSEA, per germline. CDR3 sequence reads: CSVVGGQSTDTQYF. CDR3 coding DNA: TGCAGCGTTGTGGGGGGGCAGAGCACAGATACGCAGTATTTT.

The sample holds a few counts of this clonotype. The gene calls are TRBV6-1 and TRBJ2-2; the D is unclear. This CDR3 spans 14 amino acids. CDR1 is MNHNS, CDR2 SASEGT, per germline. With 6 bases removed from V and 1 base from J, the gap between germline ends came to 9 bases. CDR3 in DNA: TGTGCCAGCAGCCCCGTTGGGAACACCGGGGAGCTGTTTTTT. It codes for CASSPVGNTGELFF.

This clonotype appeared a few times. The chain employs TRBV6-2 or TRBV6-3 and TRBJ2-3; 7 bases are shared with TRBD2. The CDR3 totals 16 residues. Germline CDR1 MNHEY, CDR2 SVGEGT. V gave up 5 bases and J gave up 2 bases; unmatched junction bases: 10. The CDR3 region is CASSRASGTLTDTQYF. DNA of the CDR3: TGTGCCAGCAGTAGGGCTAGCGGAACCCTCACAGATACGCAGTATTTT.

This clonotype was counted many times. This chain uses TRBV20-1 with TRBJ2-7; a weak D match, TRBD1 (9 bases). The V end lost 6 bases, the J end lost 7 bases, and 22 bases lay between the germline ends. Germline CDR1 is DFQATT and CDR2 is SNEGSKA (reference sequence). CDR3 length: 14 amino acids. The CDR3 region has the DNA TGCAGTGCAACCTGGGGGACAGGGACTAGGGAGCAGTACTTC. Amino acids: CSATWGTGTREQYF.

This clonotype was counted only a few times. The chain links TRBV14 to TRBJ2-7; D gene unclear. The CDR3 runs to 14 residues. CDR1 SGHDN and CDR2 FVKESK come from the germline V gene. The V end lost 1 base, the J end lost 6 bases, and 13 bases lay between the germline ends. The CDR3 DNA is TGTGCCAGCAGCCAAGTCGAACCGTCGGGCGAGCAGTACTTC. Protein: CASSQVEPSGEQYF.

CDR3 amino acids: CASSLDLGSLETQYF. In DNA form, the CDR3 reads TGTGCCAGCAGCTTAGATCTGGGTAGTCTGGAGACCCAGTACTTC. The rearrangement links TRBV11-2 to TRBJ2-5, with no clear D. This CDR3 is 15 amino acids long. Germline CDR1 SGHAT, CDR2 FQNNGV. Trimming cost V 0 bases and J 5 bases, with 13 bases left between them.

The CDR3 region has the DNA TGTGCCAGCAGCTTAGTTCAGCGGGAGCTTCTTAAGTTCTTC. Amino acids: CASSLVQRELLKFF. V is TRBV7-2 and J is TRBJ2-1; 8 bases are a match to TRBD2. CDR3 length: 14 amino acids. Germline CDR1 reads SGHTA; CDR2 reads FQGNSA. Trimming at V came to 1 base and at J to 14 bases, leaving 10 bases not matched to a gene.

This clonotype was recorded a few times. The chain uses TRBV28 and TRBJ2-7, with D possibly being TRBD2 (6 bases). V lost 5 bases to trimming and J lost 4 bases, with 15 bases between them. This CDR3 region has 14 residues. Germline V gene data show CDR1 as MDHEN and CDR2 as SYDVKM. CDR3 bases: TGTGCCAGCAGTCCCGGAGGGCCCTTATACGAGCAGTACTTC. Its protein product is CASSPGGPLYEQYF.

V and J are TRBV5-1 and TRBJ2-5; TRBD2 matches at 13 bases. This CDR3 is 16 amino acids long. CDR1 is SGHRS, CDR2 YFSETQ, per germline. The V gene end was trimmed by 4 bases and the J gene end by 4 bases; junction bases not matched to a gene: 7. CDR3 protein: CASSPGLAGLLETQYF. The CDR3 region has the DNA TGCGCCAGCAGCCCGGGACTAGCGGGATTATTAGAGACCCAGTACTTC.

Many counts were recorded for this clonotype. This chain uses TRBV7-6 with TRBJ2-7; 7 positions match TRBD2. The length of the CDR3 is 14 residues. The V segment lost 1 base and the J segment 3 bases; nucleotides outside the gene matches: 3. Germline CDR1 SGHVS, CDR2 FNYEAQ. CDR3 loop: CASSLGTSNYEQYF. For the CDR3, the DNA is TGTGCCAGCAGCTTAGGGACTAGTAACTACGAGCAGTACTTC.

The rearrangement links TRBV7-6 to TRBJ2-3; tentatively, D is TRBD1 (5 bases). The CDR3 sequence is 14 residues long. Looked up from germline, CDR1 is SGHVS and CDR2 is FNYEAQ. Between the trimmed V and J ends, which lost 2 bases and 2 bases, there was a span of 8 bases. The CDR3 bases are TGTGCCAGCAGCTTAAAGGGGTACACAGATACGCAGTATTTT. Its protein product is CASSLKGYTDTQYF.

The sample holds a few counts of this clonotype. The chain recombines TRBV4-3 with TRBJ1-4; TRBD1 agrees at 10 bases. Losses at the gene ends were 3 bases for V and 11 bases for J; bases not matched to a gene: 6. In germline, CDR1 is LGHNA, CDR2 YSLEER. CDR3 length: 14 residues. CDR3 sequence: CASSQGQGWSKLFF. CDR3 sequence (DNA): TGCGCCAGCAGCCAGGGACAGGGGTGGAGTAAACTGTTTTTT.

J is TRBJ2-7 and V is TRBV12-3 or TRBV12-4; D gene unclear. The CDR3 sequence is 12 residues long. Between the trimmed V and J ends, which lost 6 bases and 3 bases, there was a span of 9 bases. The CDR3 DNA reads TGTGCCAGCAGCCAATTTTACTACGAGCAGTACTTC. Translated: CASSQFYYEQYF.

This sequence joins TRBV20-1 and TRBJ2-1; perhaps TRBD2 as D (6 bases). Germline V gene sequence: CDR1 DFQATT, CDR2 SNEGSKA (reference sequence). CDR3 length: 17 amino acids. Trimming shortened V by 0 bases and J by 0 bases, and 15 bases separated the two germline ends. This CDR3 reads CSARDRTSRLSYNEQFF. CDR3 coding DNA: TGCAGTGCTAGAGATCGAACTAGCCGACTCTCCTACAATGAGCAGTTCTTC.

This clonotype has just one count. Here the CDR3 DNA reads TGTGCCAGCAGCCCGAAAACCAACACCGGGGAGCTGTTTTTT. Amino acids: CASSPKTNTGELFF. The V and J genes are TRBV7-3 and TRBJ2-2; D is ambiguous. The V end lost 5 bases, the J end lost 2 bases, and 9 bases lay between the germline ends. The CDR3 has 14 amino acids. Germline CDR1 and CDR2: SGHTA and FQGTGA.

This clonotype was observed a few times. The chain combines TRBV2 with TRBJ1-5; 12 bases match TRBD1. The CDR3 extends over 16 amino acids. The germline V gene encodes CDR1 SNHLY and CDR2 FYNNEI. V shed 6 bases and J 7 bases; nucleotides not matched to a gene: 10. The DNA for the CDR3 is TGTGCCAGCAGGAAGTACTCGGGACAGGGGGCCCAGCCCCAGCATTTT. Translated, it gives CASRKYSGQGAQPQHF.